The clone carrying this TCR beta chain was counted many times. Its antigen is still unknown. This sample is drawn from a study of T cells in Graves' hyperthyroidism and ophthalmopathy. Overall study context: Peripheral blood was collected at initial diagnosis, before any treatment.

General observations from the study: Peripheral blood also featured most of the thyroid clonotypes expanded above 0.001.

CDR3 size: 14 residues. Germline V lookup: CDR1 DFQATT, CDR2 SNEGSKA (reference sequence). Trimming took off 1 base at V and 4 bases at J, with 11 bases between the two ends. What was amplified from RNA transcripts were TCR beta CDR3 regions. HTBI primers were employed in a first-round RT-PCR of the TCR CDR3. TCRdb called the multiplex PCR reads again in MiXCR, with one record for every CDR3 protein. The sample contains hundreds of thousands of distinct CDR3 sequences, around 13% of which appear only once. The genes are TRBV20-1 and TRBJ2-1; weak D call: TRBD2 (6 bases). The specimen sequenced was blood. The sequence came from a woman aged 18-29 years with Graves' hyperthyroidism. The CDR3 reads CSARVQEGYNEQFF. The DNA of the CDR3 is TGCAGTGCTAGAGTACAGGAGGGTTACAATGAGCAGTTCTTC.